A selection of T cell receptor beta chains follows, all from one sample in a study of graft-versus-host responses after intestinal transplantation. These receptors' antigens are unknown. The data were produced by immunoSEQ multiplex PCR, yet TCRdb's version contains in-frame clones alone and is incomplete. This repertoire shows tens of thousands of clones, roughly 91% found once; its top ten account for about 0.1%. The material was unstimulated CD4+ T cells sorted from spleen or lymph node cells, obtained before intestinal transplant. These receptors were collected from a human donor who received an intestinal transplant. CDR3s include the opening cysteine and the closing phenylalanine or tryptophan. D genes are given only for firm matches.

D,V,J,CDR3,DNA
-,TRBV6-6,TRBJ2-5,CASRRDTQETQYF,TGTGCCAGCAGACGGGACACCCAAGAGACCCAGTACTTC
-,TRBV5-6,TRBJ2-1,CASSLFRDEQFF,TGTGCCAGCAGCTTGTTTCGCGATGAGCAGTTCTTC
TRBD1,TRBV7-9,TRBJ1-2,CASSKSRDRDYGYTF,TGTGCCAGCAGCAAGTCCCGGGACAGGGACTATGGCTACACCTTC
TRBD1,TRBV19,TRBJ2-7,CASTPGGPYEQYF,TGTGCCAGTACTCCAGGGGGCCCCTACGAGCAGTACTTC
-,TRBV11-3,TRBJ1-6,CASSFGQGSLRSPLHF,TGTGCCAGCAGCTTTGGGCAGGGGAGCCTCCGTTCACCCCTCCACTTT
-,TRBV30,TRBJ1-3,CAWRNKGGSGNTIYF,TGTGCCTGGAGGAACAAAGGGGGCTCTGGAAACACCATATATTTT
-,TRBV6-5,TRBJ2-7,CASSYRTGHNYEQYF,TGTGCCAGCAGTTACCGTACAGGCCATAACTACGAGCAGTACTTC
TRBD1,TRBV7-2,TRBJ2-7,CASRSTGTGNEQYF,TGTGCCAGCAGATCGACCGGGACAGGGAACGAGCAGTACTTC
TRBD1,TRBV25-1,TRBJ1-4,CASSWTGTNEKLFF,TGTGCCAGCAGCTGGACAGGCACTAATGAAAAACTGTTTTTT
-,TRBV19,TRBJ2-2,CASSIANARELFF,TGTGCCAGTAGTATAGCAAACGCTAGGGAGCTGTTTTTT
-,TRBV7-9,TRBJ2-2,CASSLGRANTGELFF,TGTGCCAGCAGCTTAGGCAGGGCGAACACCGGGGAGCTGTTTTTT
TRBD2,TRBV6-1,TRBJ2-7,CASSERLAGGTVYEQYF,TGTGCCAGCAGTGAAAGACTAGCGGGGGGTACGGTGTACGAGCAGTACTTC
-,TRBV12-2,TRBJ2-7,CASRLGTGGSSYEQYF,TGTGCAAGTCGCTTGGGGACAGGGGGGAGCTCCTACGAGCAGTACTTC
-,TRBV19,TRBJ1-1,CASRVQGLNTEAFF,TGTGCCAGTAGGGTACAGGGATTGAACACTGAAGCTTTCTTT
-,TRBV7-2,TRBJ1-2,CASSLVGVQGYTF,TGTGCCAGCAGCTTAGTCGGGGTACAGGGCTACACCTTC